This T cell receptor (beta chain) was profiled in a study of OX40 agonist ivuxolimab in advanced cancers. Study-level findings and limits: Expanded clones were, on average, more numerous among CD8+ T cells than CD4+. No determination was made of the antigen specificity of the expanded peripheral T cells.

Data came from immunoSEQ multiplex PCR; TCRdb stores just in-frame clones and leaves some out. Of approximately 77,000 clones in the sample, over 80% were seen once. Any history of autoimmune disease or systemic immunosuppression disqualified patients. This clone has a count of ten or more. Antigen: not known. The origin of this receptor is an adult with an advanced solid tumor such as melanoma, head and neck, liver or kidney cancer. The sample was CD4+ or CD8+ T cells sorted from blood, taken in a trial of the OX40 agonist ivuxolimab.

The CDR3 bases are TGTGCCAGCTACACTAATAATTCACCCCTCCACTTT. This codes for CASYTNNSPLHF. This chain uses TRBV28 with TRBJ1-6, with D unresolved. The CDR3 spans 12 residues. V was pared by 8 bases and J by 5 bases, with 7 bases between. Per germline, CDR1 MDHEN and CDR2 SYDVKM.